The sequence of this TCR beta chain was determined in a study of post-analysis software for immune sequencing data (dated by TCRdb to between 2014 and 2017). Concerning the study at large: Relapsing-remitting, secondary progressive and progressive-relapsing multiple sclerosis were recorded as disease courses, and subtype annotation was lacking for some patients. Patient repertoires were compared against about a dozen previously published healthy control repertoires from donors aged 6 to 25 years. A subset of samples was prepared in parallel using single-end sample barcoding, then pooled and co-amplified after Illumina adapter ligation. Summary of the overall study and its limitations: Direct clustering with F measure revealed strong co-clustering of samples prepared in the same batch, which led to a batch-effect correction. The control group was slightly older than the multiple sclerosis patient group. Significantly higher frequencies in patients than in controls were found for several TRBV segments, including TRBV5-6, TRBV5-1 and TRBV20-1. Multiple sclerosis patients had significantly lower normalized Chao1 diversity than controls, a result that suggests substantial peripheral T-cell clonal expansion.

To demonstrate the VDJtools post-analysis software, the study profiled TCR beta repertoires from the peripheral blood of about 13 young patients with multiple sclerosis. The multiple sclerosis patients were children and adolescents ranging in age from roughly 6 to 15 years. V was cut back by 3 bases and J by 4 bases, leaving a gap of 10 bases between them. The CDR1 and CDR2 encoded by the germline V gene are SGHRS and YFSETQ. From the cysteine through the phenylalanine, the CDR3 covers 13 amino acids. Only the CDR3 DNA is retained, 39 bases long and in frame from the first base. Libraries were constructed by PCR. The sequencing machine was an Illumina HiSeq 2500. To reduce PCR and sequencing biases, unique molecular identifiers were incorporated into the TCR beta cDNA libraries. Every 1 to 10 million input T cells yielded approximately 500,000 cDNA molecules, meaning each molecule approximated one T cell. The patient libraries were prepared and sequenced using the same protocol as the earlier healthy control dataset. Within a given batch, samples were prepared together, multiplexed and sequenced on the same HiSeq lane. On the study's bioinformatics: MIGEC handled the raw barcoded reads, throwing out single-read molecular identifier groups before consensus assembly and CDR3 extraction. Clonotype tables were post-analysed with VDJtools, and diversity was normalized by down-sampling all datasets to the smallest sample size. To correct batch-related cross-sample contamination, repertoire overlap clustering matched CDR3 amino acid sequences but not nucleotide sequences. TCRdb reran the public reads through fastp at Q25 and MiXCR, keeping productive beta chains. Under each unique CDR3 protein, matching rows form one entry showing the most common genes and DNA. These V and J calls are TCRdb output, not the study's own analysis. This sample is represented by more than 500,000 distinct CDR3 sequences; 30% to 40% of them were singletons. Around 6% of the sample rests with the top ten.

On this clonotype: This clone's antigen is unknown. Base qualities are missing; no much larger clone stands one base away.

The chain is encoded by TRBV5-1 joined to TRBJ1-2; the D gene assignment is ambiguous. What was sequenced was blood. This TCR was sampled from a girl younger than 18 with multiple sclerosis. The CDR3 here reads CASSSPPLYGYTF. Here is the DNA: TGCGCCAGCAGCTCCCCTCCACTCTATGGCTACACCTTC.